This TCR beta chain was obtained from a study of T cells in women clearing cervical HPV infection. TCRdb's table, derived via immunoSEQ multiplex PCR, lists solely in-frame clones and lacks some. Recorded here are 31,000 or so clones; the top ten clones represent about 4.6%. Note on this clone: Sequencing ends 3 residues short of the CDR3 end; the germline J gene provides the rest.

The CDR3 loop spans 13 amino acids. CDR1 and CDR2 (germline): MNHEY, SVGEGT. With V trimmed by 7 bases and J by 5 bases, 7 bases remained unmatched. This clonotype was obtained from a woman between 18 and 70 years old with a cervical HPV16 infection that either progressed to CIN3+ or cleared (not recorded which). What was sequenced was blood buffy coat. The chain employs TRBV6-2 or TRBV6-3 and TRBJ1-1; TRBD1 aligns across 7 bases. The CDR3 DNA, read in part, is TGTGCCAGCACTCTGGGACAGTTGACTGAA. This translates into CASTLGQLTE. The complete CDR3 sequence is CASTLGQLTEAFF.